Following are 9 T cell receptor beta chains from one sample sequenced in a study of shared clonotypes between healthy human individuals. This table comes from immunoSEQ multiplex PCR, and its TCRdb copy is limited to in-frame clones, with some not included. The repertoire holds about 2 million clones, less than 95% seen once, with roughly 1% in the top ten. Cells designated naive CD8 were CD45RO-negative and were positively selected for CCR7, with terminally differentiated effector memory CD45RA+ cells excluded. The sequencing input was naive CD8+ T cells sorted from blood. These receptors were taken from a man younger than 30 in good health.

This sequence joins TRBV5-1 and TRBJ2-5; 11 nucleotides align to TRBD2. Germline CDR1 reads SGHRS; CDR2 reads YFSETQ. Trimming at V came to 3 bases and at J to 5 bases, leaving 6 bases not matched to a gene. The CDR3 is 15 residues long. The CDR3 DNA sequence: TGCGCCAGCAGCTCCGGGACTAGCGGATGGGAGACCCAGTACTTC. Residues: CASSSGTSGWETQYF.

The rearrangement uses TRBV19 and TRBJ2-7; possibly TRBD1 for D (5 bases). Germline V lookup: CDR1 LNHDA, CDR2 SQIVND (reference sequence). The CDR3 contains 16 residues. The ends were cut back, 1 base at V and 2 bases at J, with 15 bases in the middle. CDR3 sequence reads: CASSIGPQGSPYEQYF. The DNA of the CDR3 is TGTGCCAGTAGTATAGGACCTCAGGGCTCCCCCTACGAGCAGTACTTC. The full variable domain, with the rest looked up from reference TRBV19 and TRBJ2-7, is DGGITQSPKYLFRKEGQNVTLSCEQNLNHDAMYWYRQDPGQGLRLIYYSQIVNDFQKGDIAEGYSVSREKKESFPLTVTSAQKNPTAFYLCASSIGPQGSPYEQYFGPGTRLTVT.

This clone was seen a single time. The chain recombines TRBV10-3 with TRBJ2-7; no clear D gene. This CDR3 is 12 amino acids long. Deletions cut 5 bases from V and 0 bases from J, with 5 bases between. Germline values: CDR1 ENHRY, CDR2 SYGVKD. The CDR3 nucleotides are TGTGCCATCAGTAACACCTCCTACGAGCAGTACTTC. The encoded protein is CAISNTSYEQYF.

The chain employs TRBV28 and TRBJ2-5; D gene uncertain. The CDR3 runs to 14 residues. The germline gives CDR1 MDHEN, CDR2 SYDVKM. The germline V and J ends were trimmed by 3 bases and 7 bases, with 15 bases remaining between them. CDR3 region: CASSFMAPGGTQYF. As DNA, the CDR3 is TGTGCCAGCAGTTTTATGGCCCCCGGCGGGACCCAGTACTTC.

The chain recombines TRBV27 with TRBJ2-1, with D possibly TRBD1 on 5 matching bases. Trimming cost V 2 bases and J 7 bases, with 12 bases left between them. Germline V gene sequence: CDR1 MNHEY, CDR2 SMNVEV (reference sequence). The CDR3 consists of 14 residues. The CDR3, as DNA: TGTGCCAGCAGTTTACGGTTCGGACAAAATGAGCAGTTCTTC. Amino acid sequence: CASSLRFGQNEQFF.

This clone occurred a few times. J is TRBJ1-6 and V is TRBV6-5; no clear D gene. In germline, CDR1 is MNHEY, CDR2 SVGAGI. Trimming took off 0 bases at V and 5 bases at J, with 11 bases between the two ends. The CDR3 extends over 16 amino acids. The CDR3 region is CASSYSREDNNSPLHF. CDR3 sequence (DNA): TGTGCCAGCAGTTACTCGCGGGAAGATAATAATTCACCCCTCCACTTT.

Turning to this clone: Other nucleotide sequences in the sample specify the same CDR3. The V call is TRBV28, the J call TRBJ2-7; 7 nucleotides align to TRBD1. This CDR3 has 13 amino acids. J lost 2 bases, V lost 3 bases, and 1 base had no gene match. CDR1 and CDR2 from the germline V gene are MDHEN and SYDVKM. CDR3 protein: CASSLGTAYEQYF. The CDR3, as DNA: TGTGCCAGCAGTTTGGGGACAGCCTACGAGCAGTACTTC.

The CDR3 coding sequence is TGCGCCAGCAGCAGCGGACAGGGAAAAGATACGCAGTATTTT. Translated, it gives CASSSGQGKDTQYF. The chain is built from TRBV5-1 and TRBJ2-3; 8 nucleotides match TRBD1. The CDR3 runs to 14 residues. Germline V CDR1 and CDR2: SGHRS, YFSETQ. V lost 4 bases, J lost 5 bases, and 6 bases stayed unmatched.

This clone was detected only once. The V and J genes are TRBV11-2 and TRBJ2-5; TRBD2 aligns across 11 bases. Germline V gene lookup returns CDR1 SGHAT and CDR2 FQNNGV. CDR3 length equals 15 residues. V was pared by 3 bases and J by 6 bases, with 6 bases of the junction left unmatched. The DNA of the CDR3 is TGTGCCAGCAGCTTGATAGCGGGGGGGCTTCAGACCCAGTACTTC. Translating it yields CASSLIAGGLQTQYF. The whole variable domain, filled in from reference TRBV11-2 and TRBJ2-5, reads EAGVAQSPRYKIIEKRQSVAFWCNPISGHATLYWYQQILGQGPKLLIQFQNNGVVDDSQLPKDRFSAERLKGVDSTLKIQPAKLEDSAVYLCASSLIAGGLQTQYFGPGTRLLVL.